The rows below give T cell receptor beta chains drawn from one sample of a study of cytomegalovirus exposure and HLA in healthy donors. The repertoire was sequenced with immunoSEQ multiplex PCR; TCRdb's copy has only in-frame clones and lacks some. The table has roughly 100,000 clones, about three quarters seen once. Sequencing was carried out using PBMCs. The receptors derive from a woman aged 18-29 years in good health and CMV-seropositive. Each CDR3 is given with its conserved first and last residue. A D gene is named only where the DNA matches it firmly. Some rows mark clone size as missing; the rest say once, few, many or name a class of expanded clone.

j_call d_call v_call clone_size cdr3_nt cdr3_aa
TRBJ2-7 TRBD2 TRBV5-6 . TGTGCCAGCAGCTTGGGACTAGCGGGAGTTAACGAGCAGTACTTC CASSLGLAGVNEQYF
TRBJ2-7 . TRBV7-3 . TGTGCCAGCAGCCCCAATTCTGCAGGATACGAGCAGTACTTC CASSPNSAGYEQYF
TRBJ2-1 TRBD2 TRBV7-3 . TGTGCCAGCAGCCCCGGGACTAGCGGGATAACTGAGCAGTTCTTC CASSPGTSGITEQFF
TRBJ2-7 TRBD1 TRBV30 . TGTGCCTGGAGAAAAGGACAGGGGACTAACCACGAGCAGTACTTC CAWRKGQGTNHEQYF
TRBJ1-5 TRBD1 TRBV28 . TGTGCCAGCAGCGAACGACCGGGGACAGGGTTCAATCAGCCCCAGCATTTT CASSERPGTGFNQPQHF
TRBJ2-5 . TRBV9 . TGTGCCAGCAGCGGAACTAGGAAAGAGACCCAGTACTTC CASSGTRKETQYF
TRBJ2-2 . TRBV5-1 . TGCGCCAGCAGCCCGTCGGGCACCGGGGAGCTGTTTTTT CASSPSGTGELFF
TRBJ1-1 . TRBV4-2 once TGTGCCAGCAGCCAAGAGGCAGGGGCGAACACTGAAGCTTTCTTT CASSQEAGANTEAFF
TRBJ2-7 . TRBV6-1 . TGTGCCAGCAGGCCAGGGCCTAGCTCCTACGAGCAGTACTTC CASRPGPSSYEQYF
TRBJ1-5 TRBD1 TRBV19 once TGTGCCAGTAGTGCGCCGTCACAGGGGACCAATCAGCCCCAGCATTTT CASSAPSQGTNQPQHF
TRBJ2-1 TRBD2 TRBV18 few TGTGCCAGCTCACGTACGGGACTAGCGGGAGACAATGAGCAGTTCTTC CASSRTGLAGDNEQFF
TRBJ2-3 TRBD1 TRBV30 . TGTGCCTGGAGTATGACAGGGGGCGGAGATACGCAGTATTTT CAWSMTGGGDTQYF
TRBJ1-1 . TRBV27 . TGTGCCAGCACCAAGGGGGACGGGGTCACTGAAGCTTTCTTT CASTKGDGVTEAFF
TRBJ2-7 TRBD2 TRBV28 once TGTGCCAGCACCTGGGGCCCGGGGACTAGCGGGAGCAGGTACGAGCAGTACTTC CASTWGPGTSGSRYEQYF
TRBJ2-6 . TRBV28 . TGTGCCAGCAGTTTAGGAGCCTCTGGGGCCAACGTCCTGACTTTC CASSLGASGANVLTF
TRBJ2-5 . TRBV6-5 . TGTGCCAGCAGGAGGGAGGCCCAAGAGACCCAGTACTTC CASRREAQETQYF
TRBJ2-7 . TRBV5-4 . TGTGCCAGCAGCCCGATACAGGGTTACGAGCAGTACTTC CASSPIQGYEQYF
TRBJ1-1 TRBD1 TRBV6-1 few TGTGCCAGCACTACAGGACAGGGAATCACTGAAGCTTTCTTT CASTTGQGITEAFF
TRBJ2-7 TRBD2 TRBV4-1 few TGCGCCAGCAGCCTGGGACTAGCGGGCATCTACGAGCAGTACTTC CASSLGLAGIYEQYF
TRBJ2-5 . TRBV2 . TGTGCCAGCAGTGAAAGGGGAGGTCCGGAGACCCAGTACTTC CASSERGGPETQYF
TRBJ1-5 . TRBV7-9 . TGTGCCAGCAGCTCCGGGGGTTTTAGCAATCAGCCCCAGCATTTT CASSSGGFSNQPQHF
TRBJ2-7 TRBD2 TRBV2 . TGTGCCAGCAGTCCTCTAGCGGGAGGGGGTGAGCAGTACTTC CASSPLAGGGEQYF
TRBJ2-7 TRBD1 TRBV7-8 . TGTGCCAGCAGCCCAAGACAGGGGCCCTCCTACGAGCAGTACTTC CASSPRQGPSYEQYF
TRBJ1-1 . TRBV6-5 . TGTGCCAGCAGTTTTTCGGCGGGGCTGTACACTGAAGCTTTCTTT CASSFSAGLYTEAFF
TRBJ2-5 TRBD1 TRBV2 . TGTGCCAGCAGTGCTAGGACAGGAGGCGCTGGGACCCAGTACTTC CASSARTGGAGTQYF
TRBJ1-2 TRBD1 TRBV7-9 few TGTGCCAGCAGCCCATGGACAGGGGGCGCTTATGGCTACACCTTC CASSPWTGGAYGYTF
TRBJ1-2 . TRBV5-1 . TGCGCCAGCAGCTTGTTTCTAGGAAGTAGCAGCAGCTATGGCTACACCTTC CASSLFLGSSSSYGYTF
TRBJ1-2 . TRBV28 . TGTGCCAGCAGCCCCTCCTTTCCAGGTTATGGCTACACCTTC CASSPSFPGYGYTF
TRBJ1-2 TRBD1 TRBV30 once TGTGCCTGGGGACAGGGGGTCAACTATGGCTACACCTTC CAWGQGVNYGYTF
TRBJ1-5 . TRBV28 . TGTGCCAGCAGTTTCTCTAGGCAGCCCCAGCATTTT CASSFSRQPQHF